These 20 T cell receptor beta chains were all obtained from the same sample, sequenced in a study of beta chain features in type 1 diabetes. Every bit of the isolated RNA underwent reverse transcription, so sequencing read expressed TCRB transcripts. Method: immunoSEQ multiplex PCR; TCRdb's copy keeps in-frame clones and lacks some. Seen here are around 350,000 clones, 10% to 15% observed once, and the top ten hold roughly 0.015%. Sequencing input: naive CD4+ T cells from blood. These receptors all come from a man aged 18 to 35 in good health.

This clone was seen more than once but under ten times. The chain joins TRBV19 to TRBJ2-7; possible D gene TRBD2, 6 bases. V was pared by 3 bases and J by 1 base, with 13 bases between. CDR3 length: 15 amino acids. The V gene's germline CDR1 is LNHDA and CDR2 SQIVND (reference sequence). This CDR3 reads CASSMGRTQSYEQYF. CDR3 sequence (DNA): TGTGCCAGTAGTATGGGGAGGACTCAATCCTACGAGCAGTACTTC.

The chain links TRBV6-6 to TRBJ1-1; D ambiguous. Germline loops: CDR1 MNHNY, CDR2 SVGAGI (reference sequence). Trimming removed 6 bases at V and 7 bases at J, with 18 bases between. The CDR3 is 14 residues long. The CDR3 DNA follows: TGTGCCAGCAGCCTGATTGCCGCCGCAGGTGAAGCTTTCTTT. This encodes CASSLIAAAGEAFF.

This chain uses TRBV5-1 with TRBJ1-2; maybe TRBD1 (5 bases). Germline V gene lookup returns CDR1 SGHRS and CDR2 YFSETQ. Trimming took 0 bases from V and 8 from J, leaving 20 bases between them. The CDR3 covers 16 residues. The CDR3 sequence: CASSLAEIVPQGGYTF. The DNA for the CDR3 is TGCGCCAGCAGCTTGGCCGAAATCGTCCCTCAGGGAGGCTACACCTTC.

The chain links TRBV28 to TRBJ1-1; TRBD1 aligns across 8 bases. With V trimmed by 5 bases and J by 3 bases, 5 bases remained unmatched. The CDR3 has 14 amino acids. Germline values: CDR1 MDHEN, CDR2 SYDVKM. The CDR3 nucleotides read TGTGCCAGCAGTCCGACAGGGGTGGACACTGAAGCTTTCTTT. This codes for CASSPTGVDTEAFF.

The chain couples TRBV6-4 to TRBJ2-7, with D perhaps matching TRBD2 (6 bases). CDR3 length: 14 amino acids. The germline V gene encodes CDR1 MRHNA and CDR2 SNTAGT. The germline V and J ends were trimmed by 2 bases and 3 bases, with 11 bases remaining between them. The CDR3 protein is CASSDHGSNYEQYF. CDR3 nucleotide sequence: TGTGCCAGCAGTGACCACGGGAGTAACTACGAGCAGTACTTC.

Only a few counts were recorded for this clone. The chain is built from TRBV10-3 and TRBJ2-5; no definite D call. Looked up from germline, CDR1 is ENHRY and CDR2 is SYGVKD. The length of the CDR3 is 12 residues. V was pared by 2 bases and J by 2 bases, with 3 bases between. The CDR3 bases are TGTGCCATCAGTGAGCCTCAAGAGACCCAGTACTTC. Residues: CAISEPQETQYF.

There are a few counts of this clone. V is TRBV19 and J is TRBJ2-1, with D possibly TRBD1 on 7 matching bases. V was clipped by 6 bases and J by 14 bases, with 14 bases between them. Germline CDR1 LNHDA, CDR2 SQIVND (reference sequence). The CDR3 has 11 amino acids. CDR3 in DNA: TGTGCCAGTAGCAAAGACAGGGAGGAGTTCTTC. As protein: CASSKDREEFF.

The chain uses TRBV7-3 and TRBJ1-2; D remains unclear. Trimming shortened V by 5 bases and J by 4 bases, and 8 bases separated the two germline ends. This CDR3 is built from 12 residues. Germline assignment: CDR1 SGHTA and CDR2 FQGTGA. CDR3 in amino acids: CASSQAGYGYTF. DNA for the CDR3: TGTGCCAGCAGCCAGGCCGGCTATGGCTACACCTTC.

This clone has more than one count but fewer than ten. This chain connects TRBV5-4 to TRBJ1-2; 8 nucleotides line up with TRBD1. Germline loops: CDR1 SGHNT, CDR2 YYREEE (reference sequence). The CDR3 runs 14 residues. J lost 4 bases, V lost 4 bases, and 6 bases had no gene match. In DNA, the CDR3 is TGTGCCAGCAGCACCTCCGGGACAGGCTATGGCTACACCTTC. This translates into CASSTSGTGYGYTF.

This clone was detected a few times. V usage is TRBV5-6 and J usage is TRBJ1-4; D may be TRBD1 (6 bases). Germline CDR1 is SGHDT and CDR2 is YYEEEE. V was clipped by 4 bases and J by 8 bases, with 15 bases between them. This CDR3 spans 14 amino acids. Here the CDR3 reads CASSHLQGFEKLFF. In nucleotides, the CDR3 is TGTGCCAGCAGCCACCTACAGGGATTCGAAAAACTGTTTTTT.

The rearrangement uses TRBV4-3 and TRBJ1-1; TRBD1 might be the D (5 bases). The CDR3 consists of 16 residues. Per the germline V gene, CDR1 is LGHNA and CDR2 is YSLEER. Trimming stripped 1 base from V and 0 bases from J, with 12 bases between. CDR3: CASSQVWGIMNTEAFF. CDR3 sequence (DNA): TGCGCCAGCAGCCAAGTTTGGGGCATAATGAACACTGAAGCTTTCTTT.

In its sample, this clone was seen a few times. This CDR3 is also generated by other DNA sequences in the sample. The chain combines TRBV18 with TRBJ2-5; D is perhaps TRBD1 (6 bases). Germline CDR1 and CDR2: KGHSH and LQKENI. The V and J ends lost 2 bases and 2 bases respectively, with 9 bases between them. The CDR3 loop spans 14 amino acids. The CDR3, as DNA: TGTGCCAGCTCACCAGGGACACCTCAAGAGACCCAGTACTTC. It translates to CASSPGTPQETQYF.

This clone was counted between two and nine times. The rearrangement joins TRBV5-1 to TRBJ2-5; D might be TRBD2 (5 bases). The J call may be incorrect, as the DNA end agrees better with TRBJ2-7. CDR1 is SGHRS, CDR2 YFSETQ, per germline. The CDR3 spans 13 residues. CDR3 nucleotides: TGCGCCAGCAGCCGGGGAGCGACCTACGAGCAGTACTTC. Its protein is CASSRGATYEQYF.

This clone was seen a handful of times. The chain is built from TRBV28 and TRBJ1-2; 7 nucleotides match TRBD1. V lost 5 bases to trimming and J lost 5 bases; unmatched junction nucleotides: 8. The V gene's germline CDR1 is MDHEN and CDR2 SYDVKM. CDR3 size: 14 residues. The CDR3 is CASSPSGTAYGYTF. CDR3 sequence (DNA): TGTGCCAGCAGTCCCTCCGGGACAGCTTATGGCTACACCTTC.

In this sample, this clone turned up a few times. The CDR3 nucleotides are TGTGCCCTTGTTTATTCCACAGATACGCAGTATTTT. As protein: CALVYSTDTQYF. This rearrangement joins TRBV30 to TRBJ2-3; D uncertain. The CDR3 is made up of 12 amino acids. V dropped 8 bases and J dropped 2 bases, with 11 bases sitting between them. The germline gives CDR1 GTSNPN, CDR2 SVGIG (reference sequence).

A few counts support this clone. The CDR3 DNA reads as TGTGCCATCAGGGGACAGGTGAACACTGAAGCTTTCTTT. It encodes CAIRGQVNTEAFF. This chain joins TRBV10-3 and TRBJ1-1; 8 nucleotides align to TRBD1. Trimming at V came to 6 bases and at J to 0 bases, leaving 0 bases not matched to a gene. The V gene's germline CDR1 is ENHRY and CDR2 SYGVKD. This CDR3 has 13 residues.

V and J are TRBV10-3 and TRBJ2-7; 10 nucleotides agree with TRBD2. From germline, CDR1 is ENHRY and CDR2 SYGVKD. Trimming took 0 bases from V and 3 from J; bases not matched to a gene: 2. This CDR3 comprises 15 residues. As DNA, the CDR3 is TGTGCCATCAGTGAGTCGGTAGCGGGGGGCTACGAGCAGTACTTC. The encoded protein is CAISESVAGGYEQYF.

The V call is TRBV13, the J call TRBJ2-5; D is perhaps TRBD1 (5 bases). The CDR3 has 12 residues. CDR1 is PRHDT, CDR2 FYEKMQ, per germline (reference sequence). The ends were cut back, 5 bases at V and 3 bases at J, with 7 bases in the middle. The CDR3 spells CASSTGEETQYF. As DNA, the CDR3 is TGTGCCAGCAGCACAGGAGAAGAGACCCAGTACTTC.

The V call is TRBV28, the J call TRBJ2-7, with 11 bases lining up with TRBD1. The V gene's germline CDR1 is MDHEN and CDR2 SYDVKM. This CDR3 has 13 amino acids. V shed 10 bases and J 4 bases; nucleotides not matched to a gene: 6. CDR3 DNA: TGTGCCAACTCGGGACAGGGGGGGTACGAGCAGTACTTC. It translates to CANSGQGGYEQYF.

This chain joins TRBV5-8 and TRBJ2-7; the D gene is possibly TRBD2 (5 bases). This CDR3 is built from 10 residues. Germline V gene sequence: CDR1 SGHTS, CDR2 YDEGEE. The V gene lost 6 bases and the J gene lost 7 bases, with 8 bases spanning the gap. The CDR3 region has the DNA TGTGCCAGCACTAGCTGGGAGCAGTACTTC. Translated: CASTSWEQYF.